This T cell receptor (beta chain) was retrieved from a study of shared T cell receptors in the human thymus. Clones were read by immunoSEQ multiplex PCR, and TCRdb kept only the in-frame ones, dropping some. The table records 640,000 or so clones, 70% to 90% of them present only once. V lost 8 bases to trimming and J lost 4 bases, with 11 bases between them. From germline, CDR1 is MGHDK and CDR2 SYGVNS. There are 12 residues in the CDR3. The same data also went into a second study, on human thymus T cells. That study reports: The source of the thymus tissue was resections taken during corrective heart surgery. Repertoires sampled from thymus and blood appeared biased in V and J gene usage. There were highly overlapping thymic repertoires among unrelated individuals, as related research reported.

The clonotype originates from a boy under two years old with a congenital heart defect. The V call is TRBV25-1, the J call TRBJ1-2; perhaps TRBD1 as D (5 bases). The sequencing input was thymocytes. Here the CDR3 reads CASYRRGYGYTF. The CDR3, as DNA: TGTGCCAGCTACAGGAGGGGCTATGGCTACACCTTC.